The rows below give T cell receptor beta chains drawn from one sample of a study of shared clonotypes between healthy human individuals. Here immunoSEQ multiplex PCR was the method, and the copy in TCRdb shows in-frame clones only, minus some. The sample lists about 1.5 million clones, roughly 96% occurring once. The sample was naive CD4+ T cells sorted from blood. All receptors derive from a man aged 25 to 40 in good health. Both conserved end residues are part of each CDR3. The D gene is left open where the match is weak. Rows give clone size only sometimes, using once, few, many, or a class for an expanded clone.

J gene	D gene	V gene	clone size	CDR3 protein	CDR3 DNA
TRBJ2-2	NA	TRBV9	NA	CASSVEVVNTGELFF	TGTGCCAGCAGCGTAGAGGTGGTGAACACCGGGGAGCTGTTTTTT
TRBJ1-4	TRBD1	TRBV27	once	CASSSEQGRGEKLFF	TGTGCCAGCAGTTCGGAACAGGGGCGAGGGGAAAAACTGTTTTTT
TRBJ2-6	NA	TRBV2	NA	CASTGVSGANVLTF	TGTGCCAGCACCGGGGTATCAGGGGCCAACGTCCTGACTTTC
TRBJ2-1	NA	TRBV10-3	NA	CAISEPGTTYNEQFF	TGTGCCATCAGTGAACCCGGTACCACCTACAATGAGCAGTTCTTC
TRBJ1-1	NA	TRBV10-3	NA	CAISADSEAFF	TGTGCCATCAGCGCGGATTCTGAAGCTTTCTTT
TRBJ2-2	TRBD2	TRBV4-1	NA	CASSRSGLAVGELFF	TGCGCCAGCAGCCGCTCAGGACTAGCGGTCGGGGAGCTGTTTTTT
TRBJ2-7	TRBD1	TRBV6-6	NA	CASRDDRERYF	TGTGCCAGCAGAGACGACAGGGAGCGGTACTTC
TRBJ2-3	NA	TRBV7-2	NA	CASSLVTGLDTQYF	TGTGCCAGCAGCTTAGTCACAGGGTTGGATACGCAGTATTTT
TRBJ2-7	TRBD1	TRBV7-2	NA	CASSLLPGGLAEQYF	TGTGCCAGCAGCTTATTGCCAGGGGGCCTCGCCGAGCAGTACTTC
TRBJ2-1	NA	TRBV7-9	NA	CASSLAAPGEQFF	TGTGCCAGCAGCTTAGCCGCACCAGGGGAGCAGTTCTTC
TRBJ2-7	NA	TRBV11-2	NA	CASSLASNSYEQYF	TGTGCCAGCAGCTTAGCTAGCAACTCCTACGAGCAGTACTTC
TRBJ2-3	TRBD2	TRBV19	NA	CASSPREAGTDTQYF	TGTGCCAGTAGTCCCCGAGAAGCGGGGACAGATACGCAGTATTTT
TRBJ2-3	NA	TRBV5-1	NA	CASSASSTDTQYF	TGCGCCAGCAGCGCCTCTAGCACAGATACGCAGTATTTT
TRBJ2-7	NA	TRBV5-1	NA	CASSLSQTYEQYF	TGCGCCAGCAGCTTGTCACAGACCTACGAGCAGTACTTC
TRBJ2-1	NA	TRBV9	NA	CASSVVAEFSNEQFF	TGTGCCAGCAGCGTAGTAGCCGAATTCTCTAATGAGCAGTTCTTC
TRBJ1-4	NA	TRBV15	NA	CATSRDLRARNEKLFF	TGTGCCACCAGCAGAGATCTCAGGGCGAGAAATGAAAAACTGTTTTTT
TRBJ2-1	NA	TRBV27	NA	CASSFQSYNEQFF	TGTGCCAGCAGTTTTCAGAGTTACAATGAGCAGTTCTTC
TRBJ1-2	TRBD1	TRBV19	NA	CASSTLRDRGSRYGYTF	TGTGCCAGTAGTACACTCAGGGACAGGGGGTCTCGCTATGGCTACACCTTC
TRBJ1-3	NA	TRBV29-1	NA	CSVEEGRWGNTIYF	TGCAGCGTTGAAGAGGGCAGGTGGGGAAACACCATATATTTT
TRBJ2-7	NA	TRBV28	NA	CASSSRTYEQYF	TGTGCCAGCAGTTCCCGCACCTACGAGCAGTACTTC
TRBJ2-1	TRBD2	TRBV4-1	NA	CASSQLAVSYNEQFF	TGCGCCAGCAGCCAGCTAGCGGTGTCCTACAATGAGCAGTTCTTC
TRBJ2-1	TRBD2	TRBV19	NA	CASSRTSGRPNEQFF	TGTGCCAGTAGTAGGACTAGCGGGAGACCCAATGAGCAGTTCTTC
TRBJ1-1	NA	TRBV18	once	CASSPSQNRVFEAFF	TGTGCCAGCTCACCGAGCCAAAACAGGGTCTTTGAAGCTTTCTTT
TRBJ2-1	TRBD2	TRBV10-3	NA	CAISEGTSGSGGQFF	TGTGCCATCAGTGAAGGAACTAGCGGGAGTGGGGGGCAGTTCTTC
TRBJ2-7	NA	TRBV20-1	once	CSASNRYEQYF	TGCAGTGCTAGTAACCGCTACGAGCAGTACTTC
TRBJ2-5	NA	TRBV28	few	CASFQSQETQYF	TGTGCCAGCTTCCAGTCCCAAGAGACCCAGTACTTC